This T cell receptor beta chain emerged from a study of OX40 agonist ivuxolimab in advanced cancers. Study-level information: It was ivuxolimab, an agonistic anti-OX40 (CD134) antibody, that patients were treated with. From roughly 20 to 85 years was the age range, with a mean of roughly 59 years, and over 70% were male.

Anyone with autoimmune disease history or systemic immunosuppression was excluded. The CDR3 extends over 16 amino acids. Between the trimmed V and J ends, which lost 0 bases and 5 bases, there was a span of 17 bases. Per the germline V gene, CDR1 is SGHTA and CDR2 is FQGNSA. Assay: immunoSEQ multiplex PCR; the TCRdb copy retains only in-frame clones and omits some. The data hold approximately 100,000 clones, with around 91% observed a single time. The sample here was CD4+ or CD8+ T cells sorted from blood, taken in a trial of the OX40 agonist ivuxolimab. The V and J genes are TRBV7-2 and TRBJ2-7, with a tentative D call TRBD2 (6 bases). The sequence was obtained from an adult with an advanced solid tumor such as melanoma, head and neck, liver or kidney cancer. The CDR3 DNA is TGTGCCAGCAGCTTAGCGGGGACGGGAGTCGGCCACGAGCAGTACTTC. This gives the protein CASSLAGTGVGHEQYF.